The clone carrying this TCR beta chain was seen a few times. Its specificity is not known. This sample stems from a study of T cells in localized non-small cell lung cancer. Study-level findings and limits: Only one tumor region was sequenced, so heterogeneity remains possible. Adjacent lung tissue had a median about 57 of the top 100 clones found in the tumor. Uninvolved adjacent lung had more T cell clonality than any other tissue, topping tumor.

V was pared by 0 bases and J by 7 bases, with 13 bases between. The CDR3 sequence is 14 residues long. Germline loops: CDR1 KGHSH, CDR2 LQKENI. Produced via immunoSEQ multiplex PCR; TCRdb's table is partial and in-frame only. Seen here are approximately 81,000 clones, around 90% observed once, and the top ten hold 20% to 25%. The source material was peripheral blood, sampled before any cancer treatment. The clonotype was recovered from a woman between 40 and 69 years old with stage I squamous cell lung carcinoma. The J gene is TRBJ2-7, the V gene TRBV18; no reliable D call. CDR3 loop: CASSPPARTEEQYF. Here the CDR3 DNA reads TGTGCCAGCTCACCACCGGCTAGGACGGAAGAGCAGTACTTC. The full variable domain, its missing parts supplied by reference TRBV18 and TRBJ2-7, is NAGVMQNPRHLVRRRGQEARLRCSPMKGHSHVYWYRQLPEEGLKFMVYLQKENIIDESGMPKERFSAEFPKEGPSILRIQQVVRGDSAAYFCASSPPARTEEQYFGPGTRLTVT.